What follows are 14 T cell receptor beta chains derived from one specimen sequenced in a study of cytomegalovirus exposure and HLA in healthy donors. PCR was performed using 60 Vbeta and 13 Jbeta primers. Profiling relied on immunoSEQ multiplex PCR, and the TCRdb table lists in-frame clones only, not all of them. The sample yields 170,000 or so clones, roughly 77% seen once. Sequenced sample: PBMCs. Receptor source: a woman aged 45-65 years in good health and CMV-seropositive.

The chain uses TRBV5-4 and TRBJ1-2, with 7 bases that match TRBD1. J lost 4 bases, V lost 4 bases, and 10 bases had no gene match. There are 15 residues in the CDR3. Germline CDR1 and CDR2: SGHNT and YYREEE (reference sequence). CDR3 nucleotides: TGTGCCAGCAGCACTGATATAGGGACAGTCTATGGCTACACCTTC. As protein: CASSTDIGTVYGYTF.

This clone was observed a handful of times. DNA for the CDR3: TGCGCCGTCCCCCTTAAATCAGGGACTAGTACTACAAGCACAGATACGCAGTATTTT. This gives the protein CAVPLKSGTSTTSTDTQYF. The rearrangement joins TRBV10-1 to TRBJ2-3; TRBD2 matches 8 bases. CDR3 length: 19 residues. The germline CDR1 and CDR2 sequences are WNHNN and SYGVQD (reference sequence). J gave up 0 bases and V 11 bases, and 22 bases lay outside the gene matches.

V is TRBV18 and J is TRBJ1-1; D ambiguous. V was cut by 5 bases and J by 3 bases, with 10 bases left in between. The CDR3 runs 13 residues. Looked up from germline, CDR1 is KGHSH and CDR2 is LQKENI. This CDR3 is CASSEVYDTEAFF. Here the CDR3 DNA reads TGTGCCAGCTCAGAGGTCTATGACACTGAAGCTTTCTTT. Full variable domain (missing parts from reference TRBV18 and TRBJ1-1): NAGVMQNPRHLVRRRGQEARLRCSPMKGHSHVYWYRQLPEEGLKFMVYLQKENIIDESGMPKERFSAEFPKEGPSILRIQQVVRGDSAAYFCASSEVYDTEAFFGQGTRLTVV.

The chain has TRBV5-1 and TRBJ1-1, with D possibly being TRBD1 (6 bases). The CDR3 has 14 amino acids. Germline V gene lookup returns CDR1 SGHRS and CDR2 YFSETQ. Trimming removed 0 bases from V and 1 base from J, with 7 bases in between. This chain's CDR3 is CASSLVQGNTEAFF. CDR3 nucleotides: TGCGCCAGCAGCTTGGTACAGGGGAACACTGAAGCTTTCTTT.

This clone came up a few times. This sample includes further DNA sequences coding for the same CDR3. V gene TRBV18 combines with J gene TRBJ1-1; D remains unclear. V was trimmed by 6 bases and J by 3 bases, leaving 17 bases between them. Per the germline V gene, CDR1 is KGHSH and CDR2 is LQKENI. The CDR3 sequence is 15 residues long. The CDR3 bases are TGTGCCAGCTCCCCTTCACTTCCCCGCCACACTGAAGCTTTCTTT. Amino acid sequence: CASSPSLPRHTEAFF. Combining the CDR3 with reference TRBV18 and TRBJ1-1 gives the whole variable domain NAGVMQNPRHLVRRRGQEARLRCSPMKGHSHVYWYRQLPEEGLKFMVYLQKENIIDESGMPKERFSAEFPKEGPSILRIQQVVRGDSAAYFCASSPSLPRHTEAFFGQGTRLTVV.

The rearrangement links TRBV7-3 to TRBJ2-1, with 10 bases matching TRBD2. From germline, CDR1 is SGHTA and CDR2 FQGTGA. CDR3 length equals 14 residues. Unmatched junction bases numbered 7, after V lost 5 bases and J lost 9 bases. The CDR3 DNA follows: TGTGCCAGCAGCGATGGGACTAGCGCGGGTGAGCAGTTCTTC. Translated: CASSDGTSAGEQFF.

There are a few counts of this clone. The chain combines TRBV29-1 with TRBJ1-1, with 11 bases aligning to TRBD1. CDR1 is SQVTM and CDR2 is ANQGSEA in the germline V gene. The trim removed 6 bases at V and 4 bases at J, leaving 13 bases unmatched. The CDR3 runs to 16 residues. CDR3 sequence (DNA): TGCAGCGTGCGGGGCGGACAGGGGGCACGTAGCACTGAAGCTTTCTTT. This sequence encodes CSVRGGQGARSTEAFF.

This chain connects TRBV10-2 to TRBJ1-5; D gene uncertain. V lost 5 bases, J lost 2 bases, and 7 bases lay in between. The CDR3 runs to 13 residues. Germline lookup yields CDR1 WSHSY and CDR2 SAAADI. The CDR3 reads CASSTQGNQPQHF. In nucleotides, the CDR3 is TGCGCCAGCAGTACCCAGGGCAATCAGCCCCAGCATTTT.

The rearrangement links TRBV5-1 to TRBJ2-5; tentative D call: TRBD1 (5 bases). This CDR3 region has 17 residues. Germline CDR1 reads SGHRS; CDR2 reads YFSETQ. The V end was cut by 0 bases, the J end by 5 bases, with 20 bases between. The CDR3 sequence: CASSLVPLLDRWETQYF. The CDR3 region has the DNA TGCGCCAGCAGCTTGGTTCCCCTACTTGACAGATGGGAGACCCAGTACTTC.

The chain uses TRBV28 and TRBJ1-4; a weak D match, TRBD1 (5 bases). This CDR3 region has 15 residues. Germline CDR1 MDHEN, CDR2 SYDVKM. Trimming took 3 bases from V and 6 from J, leaving 14 bases between them. The CDR3 here is CASSFPGRRYEKLFF. CDR3 in DNA: TGTGCCAGCAGTTTCCCAGGGAGGAGATATGAAAAACTGTTTTTT. Supplemented by reference TRBV28 and TRBJ1-4, the full variable domain reads DVKVTQSSRYLVKRTGEKVFLECVQDMDHENMFWYRQDPGLGLRLIYFSYDVKMKEKGDIPEGYSVSREKKERFSLILESASTNQTSMYLCASSFPGRRYEKLFFGSGTQLSVL.

V gene TRBV7-9 combines with J gene TRBJ1-6, with D uncertain. The CDR3 is made up of 12 amino acids. CDR1 and CDR2 (germline): SEHNR, FQNEAQ (reference sequence). Trimming left V 0 bases short and J 10 bases short, with 4 bases between. CDR3 in amino acids: CASSLARSPLHF. CDR3 bases: TGTGCCAGCAGCTTAGCGCGGTCACCCCTCCACTTT.

J is TRBJ1-1 and V is TRBV28, with D possibly matching TRBD1 (5 bases). In germline, CDR1 is MDHEN, CDR2 SYDVKM. V lost 6 bases to trimming and J lost 4 bases, with 18 bases between them. This CDR3 is built from 15 residues. CDR3 coding DNA: TGTGCCAGCAGCTCGAAATGGGGGGTGGCCACTGAAGCTTTCTTT. This translates into CASSSKWGVATEAFF. Full variable domain (rest looked up from reference TRBV28 and TRBJ1-1): DVKVTQSSRYLVKRTGEKVFLECVQDMDHENMFWYRQDPGLGLRLIYFSYDVKMKEKGDIPEGYSVSREKKERFSLILESASTNQTSMYLCASSSKWGVATEAFFGQGTRLTVV.

The rearrangement uses TRBV7-8 and TRBJ2-5, with unresolved D. The J call is doubtful: the DNA matches TRBJ2-7 better. The CDR3 consists of 13 residues. CDR1 and CDR2 (germline): SGHVS, FQNEAQ. The CDR3 protein is CASSLHDRSEQYF. The CDR3 DNA is TGTGCCAGCAGCTTACATGACCGCAGCGAGCAGTACTTC.

The rearrangement joins TRBV7-9 to TRBJ2-1, with unresolved D. This CDR3 is 15 amino acids long. Per germline, CDR1 SEHNR and CDR2 FQNEAQ (reference sequence). V was shortened by 10 bases and J by 0 bases, with 16 bases between the two germline ends. The DNA for the CDR3 is TGTGCCATTCCGCCTGGGCAAATCTCCTACAATGAGCAGTTCTTC. It encodes CAIPPGQISYNEQFF.